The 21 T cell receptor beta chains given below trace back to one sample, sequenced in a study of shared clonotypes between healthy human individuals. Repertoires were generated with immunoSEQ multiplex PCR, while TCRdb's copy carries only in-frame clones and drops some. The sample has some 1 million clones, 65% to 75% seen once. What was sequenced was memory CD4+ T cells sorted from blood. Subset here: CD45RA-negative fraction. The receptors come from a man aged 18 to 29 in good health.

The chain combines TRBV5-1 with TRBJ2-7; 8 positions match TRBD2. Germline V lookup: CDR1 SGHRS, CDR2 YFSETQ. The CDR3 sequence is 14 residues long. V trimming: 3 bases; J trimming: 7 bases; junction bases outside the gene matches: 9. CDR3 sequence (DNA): TGCGCCAGCAGCTCACTAGCGGCAGTCGGGGAGCAGTACTTC. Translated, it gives CASSSLAAVGEQYF.

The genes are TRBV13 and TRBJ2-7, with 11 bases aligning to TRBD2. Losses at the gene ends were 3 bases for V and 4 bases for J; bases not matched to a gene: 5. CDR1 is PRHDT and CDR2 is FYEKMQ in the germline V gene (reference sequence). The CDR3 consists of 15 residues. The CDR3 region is CASSFSTSGSYEQYF. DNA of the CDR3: TGTGCCAGCAGCTTCTCCACTAGCGGGAGTTACGAGCAGTACTTC.

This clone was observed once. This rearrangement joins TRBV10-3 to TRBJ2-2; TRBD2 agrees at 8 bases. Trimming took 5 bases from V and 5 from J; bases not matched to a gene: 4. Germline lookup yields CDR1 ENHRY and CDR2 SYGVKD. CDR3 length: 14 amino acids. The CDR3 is CAISWASGTGELFF. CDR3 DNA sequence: TGTGCCATCAGTTGGGCTAGCGGGACCGGGGAGCTGTTTTTT.

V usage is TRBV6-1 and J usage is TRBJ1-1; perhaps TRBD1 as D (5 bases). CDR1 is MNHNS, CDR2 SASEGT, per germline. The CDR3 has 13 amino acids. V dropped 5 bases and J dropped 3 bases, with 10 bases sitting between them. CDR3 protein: CASSRRGDTEAFF. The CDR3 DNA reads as TGTGCCAGCAGTCGAAGAGGGGACACTGAAGCTTTCTTT.

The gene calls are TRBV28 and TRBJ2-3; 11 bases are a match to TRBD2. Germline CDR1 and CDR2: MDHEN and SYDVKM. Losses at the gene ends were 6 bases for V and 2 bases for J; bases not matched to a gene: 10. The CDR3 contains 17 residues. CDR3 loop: CASSLPISGRATDTQYF. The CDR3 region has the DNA TGTGCCAGCAGCTTGCCCATTAGCGGGAGGGCCACAGATACGCAGTATTTT. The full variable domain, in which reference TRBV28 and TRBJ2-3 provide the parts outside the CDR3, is DVKVTQSSRYLVKRTGEKVFLECVQDMDHENMFWYRQDPGLGLRLIYFSYDVKMKEKGDIPEGYSVSREKKERFSLILESASTNQTSMYLCASSLPISGRATDTQYFGPGTRLTVL.

The CDR3 sequence is CASSPPGLAGPSTDTQYF. The CDR3 DNA is TGTGCCAGCAGCCCGCCGGGACTAGCGGGGCCTAGCACAGATACGCAGTATTTT. The rearrangement links TRBV7-9 to TRBJ2-3, with 13 positions matching TRBD2. The CDR3 sequence is 18 residues long. Germline V gives CDR1 SEHNR, CDR2 FQNEAQ (reference sequence). V was pared by 5 bases and J by 0 bases, with 8 bases of the junction left unmatched.

CDR3 sequence (DNA): TGTGCCAGCAGCTTAGAAGGAGGTGATACCATTCAGTACTTC. Translation: CASSLEGGDTIQYF. J is TRBJ2-4 and V is TRBV7-2; TRBD2 is a possible D gene (5 bases). The germline CDR1 and CDR2 sequences are SGHTA and FQGNSA. CDR3 length: 14 residues. Deletions cut 1 base from V and 9 bases from J, with 13 bases between.

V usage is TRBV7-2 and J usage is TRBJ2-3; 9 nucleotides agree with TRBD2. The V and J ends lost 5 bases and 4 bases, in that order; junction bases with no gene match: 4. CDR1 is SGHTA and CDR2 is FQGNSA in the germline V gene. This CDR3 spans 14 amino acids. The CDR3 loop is CASSPRLAADTQYF. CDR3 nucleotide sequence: TGTGCCAGCAGCCCCCGACTAGCGGCAGATACGCAGTATTTT.

The CDR3 region is CASRPDSSNEQFF. The DNA for the CDR3 is TGCGCCAGCAGACCCGACAGCAGCAATGAGCAGTTCTTC. The chain has TRBV5-1 and TRBJ2-1; tentative D call: TRBD1 (5 bases). The CDR3 has 13 amino acids. Trimming took off 5 bases at V and 6 bases at J, with 12 bases between the two ends. From germline, CDR1 is SGHRS and CDR2 YFSETQ.

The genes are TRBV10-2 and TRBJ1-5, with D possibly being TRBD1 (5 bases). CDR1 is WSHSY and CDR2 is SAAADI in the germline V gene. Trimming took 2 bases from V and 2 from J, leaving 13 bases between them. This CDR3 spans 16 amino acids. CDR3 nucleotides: TGCGCCAGCAGTGAGCCCGGGGGGGGTGGCAATCAGCCCCAGCATTTT. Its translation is CASSEPGGGGNQPQHF.

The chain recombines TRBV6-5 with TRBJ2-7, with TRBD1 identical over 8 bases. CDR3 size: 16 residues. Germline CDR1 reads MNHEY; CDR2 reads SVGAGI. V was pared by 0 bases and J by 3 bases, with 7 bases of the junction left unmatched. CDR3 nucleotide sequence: TGTGCCAGCAGTTACTCGGACAGGGCGGATATCTACGAGCAGTACTTC. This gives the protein CASSYSDRADIYEQYF.

The CDR3 protein is CASSLAGFPYGYTF. The CDR3, as DNA: TGTGCCAGCAGCTTGGCAGGGTTTCCCTATGGCTACACCTTC. The gene calls are TRBV5-4 and TRBJ1-2; the D gene is possibly TRBD1 (5 bases). The length of the CDR3 is 14 residues. Germline values: CDR1 SGHNT, CDR2 YYREEE (reference sequence). V was trimmed by 0 bases and J by 4 bases, leaving 10 bases between them.

CDR3 coding DNA: TGCGCCAGCAGCTTGCAGGGGCTTAACTATGGCTACACCTTC. This encodes CASSLQGLNYGYTF. The chain joins TRBV5-1 to TRBJ1-2; tentatively, D is TRBD1 (6 bases). V was clipped by 1 base and J by 1 base, with 8 bases between them. CDR3 length equals 14 residues. Germline CDR1 SGHRS, CDR2 YFSETQ.

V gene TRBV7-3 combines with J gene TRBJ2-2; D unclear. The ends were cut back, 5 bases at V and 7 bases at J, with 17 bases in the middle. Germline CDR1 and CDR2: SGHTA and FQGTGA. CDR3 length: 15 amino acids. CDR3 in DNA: TGTGCCAGCAGCCCAGGACCTGGATTGGTCGGGGAGCTGTTTTTT. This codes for CASSPGPGLVGELFF.

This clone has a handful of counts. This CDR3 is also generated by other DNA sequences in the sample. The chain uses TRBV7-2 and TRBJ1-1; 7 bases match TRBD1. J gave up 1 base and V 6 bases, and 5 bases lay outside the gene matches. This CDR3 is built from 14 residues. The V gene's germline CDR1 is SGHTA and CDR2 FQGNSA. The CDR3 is CASSLGGPNTEAFF. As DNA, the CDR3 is TGTGCCAGCAGTCTAGGGGGCCCGAACACTGAAGCTTTCTTT.

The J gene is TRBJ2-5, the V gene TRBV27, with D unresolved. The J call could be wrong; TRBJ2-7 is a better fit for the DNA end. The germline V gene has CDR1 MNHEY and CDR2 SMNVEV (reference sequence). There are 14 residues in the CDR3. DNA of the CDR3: TGTGCCAGCAGTCTGACATTACTCTCCTACGAGCAGTACTTC. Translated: CASSLTLLSYEQYF.

The DNA for the CDR3 is TGTGCCAGCAGTGAAAAGGAAGGCCGGTTAGCTTTCTTT. It codes for CASSEKEGRLAFF. This chain uses TRBV6-1 with TRBJ1-1, with D uncertain. From germline, CDR1 is MNHNS and CDR2 SASEGT. V lost 2 bases and J 10 bases, leaving 14 bases between the germline ends. This CDR3 is 13 amino acids long.

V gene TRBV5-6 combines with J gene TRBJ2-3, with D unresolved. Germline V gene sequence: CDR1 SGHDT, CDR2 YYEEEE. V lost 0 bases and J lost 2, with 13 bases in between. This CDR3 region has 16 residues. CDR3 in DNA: TGTGCCAGCAGCTTGGGGGCAATTAGGGACACAGATACGCAGTATTTT. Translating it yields CASSLGAIRDTDTQYF.

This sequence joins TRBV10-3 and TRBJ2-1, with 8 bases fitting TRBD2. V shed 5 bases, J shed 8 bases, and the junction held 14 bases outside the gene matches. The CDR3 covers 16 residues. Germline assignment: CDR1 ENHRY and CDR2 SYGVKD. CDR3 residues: CAISTGGPGFGDEQFF. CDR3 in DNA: TGTGCCATCAGTACGGGGGGGCCGGGTTTTGGCGATGAGCAGTTCTTC.

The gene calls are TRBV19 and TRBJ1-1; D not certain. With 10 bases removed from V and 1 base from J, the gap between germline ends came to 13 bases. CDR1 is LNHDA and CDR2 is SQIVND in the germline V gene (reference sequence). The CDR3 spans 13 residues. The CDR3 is CATSLLSNTEAFF. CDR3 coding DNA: TGTGCCACATCCCTCCTCTCGAACACTGAAGCTTTCTTT.

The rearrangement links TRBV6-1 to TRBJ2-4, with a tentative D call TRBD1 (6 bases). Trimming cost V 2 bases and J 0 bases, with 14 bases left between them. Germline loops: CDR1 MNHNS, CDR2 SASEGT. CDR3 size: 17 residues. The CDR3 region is CASSEFSGTIAKNIQYF. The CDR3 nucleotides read TGTGCCAGCAGTGAATTCTCGGGGACAATAGCCAAAAACATTCAGTACTTC.